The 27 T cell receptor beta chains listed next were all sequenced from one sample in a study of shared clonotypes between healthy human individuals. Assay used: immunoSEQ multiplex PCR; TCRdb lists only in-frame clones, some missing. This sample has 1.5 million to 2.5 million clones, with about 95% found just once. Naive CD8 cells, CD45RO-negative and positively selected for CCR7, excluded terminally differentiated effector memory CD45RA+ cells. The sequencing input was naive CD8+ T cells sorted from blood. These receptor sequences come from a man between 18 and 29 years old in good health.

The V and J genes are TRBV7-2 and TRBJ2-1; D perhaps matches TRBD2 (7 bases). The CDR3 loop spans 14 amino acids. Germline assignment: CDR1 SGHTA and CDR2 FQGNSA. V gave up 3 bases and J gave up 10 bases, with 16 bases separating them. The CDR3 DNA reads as TGTGCCAGCAGCTTCCTAGGGGGGGGCTACGAGCAGTTCTTC. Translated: CASSFLGGGYEQFF.

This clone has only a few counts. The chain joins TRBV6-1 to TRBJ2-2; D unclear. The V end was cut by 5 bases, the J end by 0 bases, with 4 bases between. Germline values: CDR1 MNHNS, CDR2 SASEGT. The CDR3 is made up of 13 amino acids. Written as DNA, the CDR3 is TGTGCCAGCAGTTCCGCGAACACCGGGGAGCTGTTTTTT. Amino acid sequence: CASSSANTGELFF.

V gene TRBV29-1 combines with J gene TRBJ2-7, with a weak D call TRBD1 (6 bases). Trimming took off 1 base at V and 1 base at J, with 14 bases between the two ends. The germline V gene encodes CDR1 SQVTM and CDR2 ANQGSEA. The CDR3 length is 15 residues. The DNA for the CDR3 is TGCAGCGTTGAAGGGGCAGGGGACCTATCCTACGAGCAGTACTTC. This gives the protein CSVEGAGDLSYEQYF.

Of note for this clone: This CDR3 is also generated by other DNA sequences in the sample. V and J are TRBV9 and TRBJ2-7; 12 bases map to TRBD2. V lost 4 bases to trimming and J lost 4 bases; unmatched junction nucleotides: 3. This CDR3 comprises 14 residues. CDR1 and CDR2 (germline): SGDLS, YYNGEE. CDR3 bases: TGTGCCAGCAGCTCCGGGACTAGCGGGTACGAGCAGTACTTC. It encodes CASSSGTSGYEQYF.

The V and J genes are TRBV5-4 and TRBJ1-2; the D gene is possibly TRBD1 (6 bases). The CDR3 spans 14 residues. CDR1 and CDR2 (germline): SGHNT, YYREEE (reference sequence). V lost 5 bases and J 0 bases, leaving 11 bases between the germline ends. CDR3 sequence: CASSEQGPNYGYTF. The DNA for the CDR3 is TGTGCCAGCAGTGAACAGGGCCCTAACTATGGCTACACCTTC.

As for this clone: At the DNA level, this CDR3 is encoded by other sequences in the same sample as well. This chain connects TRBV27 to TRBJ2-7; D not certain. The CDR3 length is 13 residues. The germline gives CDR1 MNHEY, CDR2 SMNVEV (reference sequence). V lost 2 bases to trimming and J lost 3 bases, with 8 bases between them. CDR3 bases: TGTGCCAGCAGTTTAACCCCAGTCTACGAGCAGTACTTC. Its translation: CASSLTPVYEQYF.

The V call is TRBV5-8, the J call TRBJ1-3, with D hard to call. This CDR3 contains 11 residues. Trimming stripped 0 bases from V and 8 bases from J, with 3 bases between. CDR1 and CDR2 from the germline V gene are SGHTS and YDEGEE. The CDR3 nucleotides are TGTGCCAGCAGCTTGGGTGACACCATATATTTT. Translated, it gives CASSLGDTIYF.

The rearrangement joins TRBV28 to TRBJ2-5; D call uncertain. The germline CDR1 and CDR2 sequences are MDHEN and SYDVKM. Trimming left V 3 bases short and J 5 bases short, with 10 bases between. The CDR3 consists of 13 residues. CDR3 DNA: TGTGCCAGCAGTTTGGAGTTCGAGGAGACCCAGTACTTC. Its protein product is CASSLEFEETQYF.

The CDR3 protein is CAWDGDTQYF. The CDR3 DNA reads TGTGCCTGGGACGGAGATACGCAGTATTTT. V is TRBV30 and J is TRBJ2-3, with D hard to call. The CDR3 is made up of 10 amino acids. Germline lookup yields CDR1 GTSNPN and CDR2 SVGIG (reference sequence). V dropped 5 bases and J dropped 5 bases, with 5 bases sitting between them.

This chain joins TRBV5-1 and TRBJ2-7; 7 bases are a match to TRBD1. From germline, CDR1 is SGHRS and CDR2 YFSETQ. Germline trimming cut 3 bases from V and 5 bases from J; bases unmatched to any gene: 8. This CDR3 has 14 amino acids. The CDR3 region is CASSSQGYHDEQYF. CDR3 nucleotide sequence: TGCGCCAGCAGCTCACAGGGGTACCATGACGAGCAGTACTTC.

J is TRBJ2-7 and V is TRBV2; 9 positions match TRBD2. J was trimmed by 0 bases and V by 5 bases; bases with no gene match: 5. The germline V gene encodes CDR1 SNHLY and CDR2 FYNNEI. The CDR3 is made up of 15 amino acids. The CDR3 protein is CASSRTSDISYEQYF. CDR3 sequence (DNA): TGTGCCAGCAGTAGGACTAGCGATATCTCCTACGAGCAGTACTTC. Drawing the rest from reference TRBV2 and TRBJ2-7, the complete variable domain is EPEVTQTPSHQVTQMGQEVILRCVPISNHLYFYWYRQILGQKVEFLVSFYNNEISEKSEIFDDQFSVERPDGSNFTLKIRSTKLEDSAMYFCASSRTSDISYEQYFGPGTRLTVT.

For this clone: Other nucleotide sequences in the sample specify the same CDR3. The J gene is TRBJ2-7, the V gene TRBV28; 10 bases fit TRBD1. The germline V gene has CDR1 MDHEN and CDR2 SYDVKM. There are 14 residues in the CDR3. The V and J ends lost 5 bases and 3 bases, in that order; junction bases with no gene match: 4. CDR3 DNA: TGTGCCAGCAGTCCCAGGGACAGGGGCTACGAGCAGTACTTC. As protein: CASSPRDRGYEQYF.

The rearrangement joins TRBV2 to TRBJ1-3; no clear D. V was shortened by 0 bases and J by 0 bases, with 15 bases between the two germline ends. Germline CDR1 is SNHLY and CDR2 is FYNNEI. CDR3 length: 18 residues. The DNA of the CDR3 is TGTGCCAGCAGTGAAGCGCTTGAGGCGCCCAGCTCTGGAAACACCATATATTTT. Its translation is CASSEALEAPSSGNTIYF.

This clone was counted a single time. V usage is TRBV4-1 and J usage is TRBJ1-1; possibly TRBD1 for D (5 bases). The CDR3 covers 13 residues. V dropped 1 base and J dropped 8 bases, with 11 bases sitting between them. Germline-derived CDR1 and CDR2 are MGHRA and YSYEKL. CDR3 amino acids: CASSQGGGREAFF. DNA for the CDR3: TGCGCCAGCAGCCAAGGGGGGGGACGGGAAGCTTTCTTT.

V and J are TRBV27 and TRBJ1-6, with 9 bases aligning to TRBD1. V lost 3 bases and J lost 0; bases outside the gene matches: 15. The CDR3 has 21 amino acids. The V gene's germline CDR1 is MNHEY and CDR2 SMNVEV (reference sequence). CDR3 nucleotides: TGTGCCAGCAGTTTCCTGGGACAGGGCGCCTCATTAAGCTCCTATAATTCACCCCTCCACTTT. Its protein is CASSFLGQGASLSSYNSPLHF.

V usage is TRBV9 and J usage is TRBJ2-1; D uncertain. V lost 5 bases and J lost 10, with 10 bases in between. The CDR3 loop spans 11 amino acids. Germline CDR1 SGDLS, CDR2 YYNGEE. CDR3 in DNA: TGTGCCAGCAGTCCGGGTTGGGAGCAGTTCTTC. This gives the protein CASSPGWEQFF.

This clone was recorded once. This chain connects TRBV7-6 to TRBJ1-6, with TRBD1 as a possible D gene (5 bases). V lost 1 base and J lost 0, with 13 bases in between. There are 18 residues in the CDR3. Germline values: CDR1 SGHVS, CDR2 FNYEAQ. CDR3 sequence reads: CASSLGDRESSYNSPLHF. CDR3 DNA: TGTGCCAGCAGCTTAGGGGACCGCGAGAGCTCCTATAATTCACCCCTCCACTTT. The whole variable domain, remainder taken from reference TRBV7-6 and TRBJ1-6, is GAGVSQSPRYKVTKRGQDVALRCDPISGHVSLYWYRQALGQGPEFLTYFNYEAQQDKSGLPNDRFSAERPEGSISTLTIQRTEQRDSAMYRCASSLGDRESSYNSPLHFGNGTRLTVT.

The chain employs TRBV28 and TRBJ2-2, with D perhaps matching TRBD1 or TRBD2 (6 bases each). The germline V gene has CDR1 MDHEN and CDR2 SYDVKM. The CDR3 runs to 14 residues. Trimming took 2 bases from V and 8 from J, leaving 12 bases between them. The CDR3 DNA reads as TGTGCCAGCAGTTTAAGGGGGGCATTGGGGGAGCTGTTTTTT. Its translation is CASSLRGALGELFF.

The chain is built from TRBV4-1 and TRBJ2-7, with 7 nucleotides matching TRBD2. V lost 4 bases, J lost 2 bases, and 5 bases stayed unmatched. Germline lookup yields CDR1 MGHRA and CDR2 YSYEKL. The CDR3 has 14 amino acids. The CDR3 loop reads CASSPPSGTYEQYF. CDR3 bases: TGCGCCAGCAGCCCTCCCAGCGGGACCTACGAGCAGTACTTC.

In DNA form, the CDR3 reads TGTGCCAGCAGTTCAGACGGAAGCTCTGGAAACACCATATATTTT. Translating it yields CASSSDGSSGNTIYF. The chain has TRBV2 and TRBJ1-3; no clear D gene. Germline CDR1 reads SNHLY; CDR2 reads FYNNEI. V gave up 5 bases and J gave up 0 bases, with 11 bases separating them. This CDR3 has 15 amino acids.

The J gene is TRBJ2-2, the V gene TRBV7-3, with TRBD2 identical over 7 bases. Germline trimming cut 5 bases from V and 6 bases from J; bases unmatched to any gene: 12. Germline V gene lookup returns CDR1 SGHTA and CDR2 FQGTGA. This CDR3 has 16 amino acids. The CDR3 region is CASSTGTGGVSGELFF. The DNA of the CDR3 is TGTGCCAGCAGCACCGGGACGGGGGGAGTCTCCGGGGAGCTGTTTTTT.

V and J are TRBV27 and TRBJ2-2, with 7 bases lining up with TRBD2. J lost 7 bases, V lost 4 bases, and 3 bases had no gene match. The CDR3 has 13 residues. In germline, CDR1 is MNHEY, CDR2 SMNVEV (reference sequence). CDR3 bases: TGTGCCAGCAGTTGGGGGGGGGACGGGGAGCTGTTTTTT. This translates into CASSWGGDGELFF.

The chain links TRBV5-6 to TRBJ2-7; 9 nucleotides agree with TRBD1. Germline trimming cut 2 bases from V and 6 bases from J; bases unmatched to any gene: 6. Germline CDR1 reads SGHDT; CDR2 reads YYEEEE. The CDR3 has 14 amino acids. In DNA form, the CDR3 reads TGTGCCAGCAGCTTCGTACAGGGGGCCCTCGAGCAGTACTTC. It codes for CASSFVQGALEQYF.

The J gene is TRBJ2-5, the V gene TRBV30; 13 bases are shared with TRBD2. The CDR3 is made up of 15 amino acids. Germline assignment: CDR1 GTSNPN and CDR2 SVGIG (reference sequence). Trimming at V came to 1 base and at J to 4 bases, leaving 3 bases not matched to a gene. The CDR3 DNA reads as TGTGCCTGGAGTGAGGGGACTAGCGGGACAGAGACCCAGTACTTC. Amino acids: CAWSEGTSGTETQYF.

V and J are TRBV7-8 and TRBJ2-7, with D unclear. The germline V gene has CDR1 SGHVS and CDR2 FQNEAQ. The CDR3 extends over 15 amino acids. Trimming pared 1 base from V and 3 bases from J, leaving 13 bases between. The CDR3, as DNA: TGTGCCAGCAGCTTAGGGCTGGGTCCGGTCTACGAGCAGTACTTC. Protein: CASSLGLGPVYEQYF.

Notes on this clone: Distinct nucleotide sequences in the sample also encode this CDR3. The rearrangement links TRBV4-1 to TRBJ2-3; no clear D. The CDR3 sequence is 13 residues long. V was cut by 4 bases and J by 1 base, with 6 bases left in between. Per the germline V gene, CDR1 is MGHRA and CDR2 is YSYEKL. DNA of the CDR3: TGCGCCAGCAGCCTTGCGGGCACAGATACGCAGTATTTT. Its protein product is CASSLAGTDTQYF.

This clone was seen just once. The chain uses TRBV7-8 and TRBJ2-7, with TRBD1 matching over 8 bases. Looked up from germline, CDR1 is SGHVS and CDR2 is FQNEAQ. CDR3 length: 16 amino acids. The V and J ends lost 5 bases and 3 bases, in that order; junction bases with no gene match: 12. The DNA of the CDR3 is TGTGCCAGCAGCCCTTCGACCGGGACAGGACTCTACGAGCAGTACTTC. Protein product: CASSPSTGTGLYEQYF.